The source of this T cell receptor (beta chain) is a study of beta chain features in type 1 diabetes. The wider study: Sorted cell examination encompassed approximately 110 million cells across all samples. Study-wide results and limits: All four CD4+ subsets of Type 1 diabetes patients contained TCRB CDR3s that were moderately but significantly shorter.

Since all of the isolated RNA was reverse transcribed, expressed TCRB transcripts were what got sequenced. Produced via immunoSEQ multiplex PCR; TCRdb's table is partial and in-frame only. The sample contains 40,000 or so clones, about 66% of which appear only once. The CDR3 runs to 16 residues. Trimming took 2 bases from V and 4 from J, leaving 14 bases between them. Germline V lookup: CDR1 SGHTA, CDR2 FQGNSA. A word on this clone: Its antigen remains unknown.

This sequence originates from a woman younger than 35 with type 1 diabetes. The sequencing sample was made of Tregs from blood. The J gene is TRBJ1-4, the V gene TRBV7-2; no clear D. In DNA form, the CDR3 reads TGTGCCAGCAGCTTAAGGAGCGAAAACCTTAATGAAAAACTGTTTTTT. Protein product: CASSLRSENLNEKLFF.